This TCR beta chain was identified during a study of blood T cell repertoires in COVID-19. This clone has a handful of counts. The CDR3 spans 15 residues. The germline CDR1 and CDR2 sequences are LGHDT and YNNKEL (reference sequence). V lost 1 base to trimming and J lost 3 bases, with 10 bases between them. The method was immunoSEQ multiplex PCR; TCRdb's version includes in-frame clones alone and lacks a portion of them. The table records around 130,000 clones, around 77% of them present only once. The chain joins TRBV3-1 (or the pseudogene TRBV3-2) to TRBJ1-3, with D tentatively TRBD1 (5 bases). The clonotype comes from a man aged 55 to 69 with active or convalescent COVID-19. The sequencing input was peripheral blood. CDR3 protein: CASSQGAGVGNTIYF. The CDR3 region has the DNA TGTGCCAGCAGCCAAGGTGCGGGGGTTGGAAACACCATATATTTT.